This passage covers 23 T cell receptor beta chains from one sample sequenced in a study of regulatory T cells in long-lasting Graves disease (dated by TCRdb to about 2021). Taken with the paper, the label for time point translates to: newly diagnosed GD, antithyroid drugs for less than 3 months. RNA was extracted from PBMCs in TRIzol for both TCR sequencing and RNA sequencing. To prepare the library, multiplex PCR was applied. Reads for this sample came from an Illumina HiSeq 4000. To build TCR beta libraries, CDR3 regions were amplified by Arm-PCR using iRepertoire HTBI primers. TCRdb trimmed the raw reads at Q25, called clones with MiXCR and kept productive beta chains. Merged by CDR3 protein, the rows form single entries marked with the most common genes and DNA. The sample yields 400,000 to 450,000 distinct CDR3 sequences; approximately 16% were counted once. In total, the top ten clones hold around a tenth of the sample.

Another study also made use of these data, one on T cells in Graves' hyperthyroidism and ophthalmopathy.

The starting material was peripheral blood mononuclear cells (PBMCs), obtained at new diagnosis, from a patient treated with antithyroid drugs. The receptors were gathered from a woman in her twenties or thirties with Graves disease. Donor details come from another sample of the same person, matched by shared clones.

A few counts support this clonotype. The chain links TRBV9 to TRBJ1-2, with a tentative D call TRBD1 (5 bases). Germline V lookup: CDR1 SGDLS, CDR2 YYNGEE. The V end was cut by 0 bases, the J end by 6 bases, with 12 bases between. CDR3 length: 14 residues. The CDR3 sequence is CASSVEGPGDGYTF. DNA of the CDR3: TGTGCCAGCAGCGTAGAGGGGCCGGGGGATGGCTACACCTTC.

This chain uses TRBV2 with TRBJ1-5; TRBD1 matches at 8 bases. Germline lookup yields CDR1 SNHLY and CDR2 FYNNEI. V shed 7 bases and J 1 base; nucleotides not matched to a gene: 3. The CDR3 spans 14 residues. CDR3 residues: CASNTGGSNQPQHF. The CDR3 DNA follows: TGTGCCAGCAATACAGGGGGGAGCAATCAGCCCCAGCATTTT.

The table lists this clonotype with many counts. The V call is TRBV2, the J call TRBJ1-1, with D perhaps TRBD1 (6 bases). The CDR3 is made up of 11 amino acids. Per the germline V gene, CDR1 is SNHLY and CDR2 is FYNNEI. The V and J ends lost 10 bases and 7 bases respectively, with 13 bases between them. The DNA of the CDR3 is TGTGCCATTGGACAGACATATGAAGCTTTCTTT. As protein: CAIGQTYEAFF.

This clonotype was seen at least ten times. The J gene is TRBJ2-7, the V gene TRBV20-1; D might be TRBD1 or TRBD2, each matching 6 bases. The CDR3 loop spans 14 amino acids. V dropped 6 bases and J dropped 3 bases, with 18 bases sitting between them. Germline V gene lookup returns CDR1 DFQATT and CDR2 SNEGSKA (reference sequence). The CDR3 loop reads CSALLGGGRYEQYF. The CDR3 region has the DNA TGCAGTGCCCTCCTAGGAGGGGGTCGCTACGAGCAGTACTTC.

In its sample, this clonotype was seen a few times. V and J are TRBV19 and TRBJ1-5, with D possibly TRBD1 on 5 matching bases. V lost 5 bases, J lost 12 bases, and 23 bases lay in between. The CDR3 contains 15 residues. Germline CDR1 is LNHDA and CDR2 is SQIVND (reference sequence). In DNA form, the CDR3 reads TGTGCCAGTAGTCCGGATCGGACACGGCTAATGGTCCAGCATTTT. Residues: CASSPDRTRLMVQHF.

This clonotype was counted a few times. The gene calls are TRBV5-1 and TRBJ2-2, with D perhaps matching TRBD1 (5 bases). The CDR3 contains 16 residues. The germline gives CDR1 SGHRS, CDR2 YFSETQ. V lost 1 base to trimming and J lost 6 bases, with 16 bases between them. The CDR3 spells CASSLRIGAQAGELFF. The CDR3 DNA reads as TGCGCCAGCAGCTTGAGGATAGGGGCGCAGGCCGGGGAGCTGTTTTTT. Full variable domain (remainder filled in from reference TRBV5-1 and TRBJ2-2): KAGVTQTPRYLIKTRGQQVTLSCSPISGHRSVSWYQQTPGQGLQFLFEYFSETQRNKGNFPGRFSGRQFSNSRSEMNVSTLELGDSALYLCASSLRIGAQAGELFFGEGSRLTVL.

This clonotype has a count of ten or more. The chain links TRBV11-2 to TRBJ1-5; D possibly corresponds to TRBD1 (5 bases). The germline V and J ends were trimmed by 1 base and 0 bases, with 16 bases remaining between them. Germline V lookup: CDR1 SGHAT, CDR2 FQNNGV. This CDR3 spans 18 amino acids. CDR3: CASSLGGTGLYSNQPQHF. The CDR3 DNA reads as TGTGCCAGCAGCTTAGGTGGGACGGGCCTGTATAGCAATCAGCCCCAGCATTTT.

This clonotype occurred many times. This chain uses TRBV5-1 with TRBJ2-3; 9 bases agree with TRBD1. Germline V CDR1 and CDR2: SGHRS, YFSETQ. The CDR3 is made up of 15 amino acids. Trimming at V came to 4 bases and at J to 4 bases, leaving 7 bases not matched to a gene. The CDR3 here is CASSPGTGSSDTQYF. The CDR3 DNA follows: TGCGCCAGCAGCCCCGGGACAGGGAGTTCAGATACGCAGTATTTT.

The CDR3 region has the DNA TGTGCCAGTAGTATGCGGGACTTAACGGACGCCGGGGAGCTGTTTTTT. It specifies CASSMRDLTDAGELFF. The V and J genes are TRBV19 and TRBJ2-2; D perhaps matches TRBD2 (6 bases). The CDR3 consists of 16 residues. Germline CDR1 LNHDA, CDR2 SQIVND (reference sequence). Trimming pared 3 bases from V and 6 bases from J, leaving 17 bases between.

This clonotype showed up many times. V usage is TRBV5-1 and J usage is TRBJ2-3; 11 nucleotides line up with TRBD2. Germline V gene sequence: CDR1 SGHRS, CDR2 YFSETQ. V lost 6 bases to trimming and J lost 3 bases; unmatched junction nucleotides: 3. This CDR3 has 14 residues. The CDR3 DNA reads as TGCGCCAGCACTAGCGGGAGGATTACAGATACGCAGTATTTT. Translated: CASTSGRITDTQYF.

This chain joins TRBV25-1 and TRBJ2-3, with unresolved D. Deletions cut 2 bases from V and 0 bases from J, with 6 bases between. CDR3 length equals 14 residues. Germline CDR1 is MGHDK and CDR2 is SYGVNS. The CDR3 DNA is TGTGCCAGCAGTGAAGCGACAAGCACAGATACGCAGTATTTT. This sequence encodes CASSEATSTDTQYF.

This clonotype has at least ten counts. The genes are TRBV20-1 and TRBJ2-1; 8 bases match TRBD2. Germline CDR1 reads DFQATT; CDR2 reads SNEGSKA (reference sequence). This CDR3 spans 14 amino acids. V trimming: 5 bases; J trimming: 1 base; junction bases outside the gene matches: 4. This CDR3 reads CSAGGLESYNEQFF. The CDR3, as DNA: TGCAGTGCTGGGGGACTAGAATCCTACAATGAGCAGTTCTTC.

This clonotype has a single count. The rearrangement uses TRBV7-9 and TRBJ1-4; 7 bases align to TRBD1. The CDR3 consists of 17 residues. Germline V gene sequence: CDR1 SEHNR, CDR2 FQNEAQ (reference sequence). With 3 bases clipped from V and 7 bases from J, the junction kept 14 bases outside the gene matches. The CDR3 DNA reads TGTGCCAGCAGCTTGATACGCGGACAGGAAGTAGGTGAAAAACTGTTTTTT. Its translation: CASSLIRGQEVGEKLFF.

V gene TRBV12-3 or TRBV12-4 combines with J gene TRBJ1-1; D might be TRBD1 (5 bases). Trimming left V 3 bases short and J 10 bases short, with 12 bases between. The CDR3 consists of 12 residues. The CDR3 nucleotides read TGTGCCAGCAGTTTCGCGGCTGGGGGAGCTTTCTTT. This translates into CASSFAAGGAFF.

The rearrangement links TRBV27 to TRBJ1-1; no firm D call. Per the germline V gene, CDR1 is MNHEY and CDR2 is SMNVEV (reference sequence). This CDR3 is built from 13 residues. The ends were cut back, 10 bases at V and 1 base at J, with 13 bases in the middle. CDR3 sequence: CATRDSANTEAFF. DNA for the CDR3: TGTGCCACCAGAGATTCGGCGAACACTGAAGCTTTCTTT.

This clonotype was observed at least ten times. This chain uses TRBV20-1 with TRBJ2-3; no clear D gene. V was pared by 6 bases and J by 1 base, with 8 bases between. Looked up from germline, CDR1 is DFQATT and CDR2 is SNEGSKA (reference sequence). The CDR3 totals 12 residues. In DNA form, the CDR3 reads TGCAGTGCGGGCCGCGGCACAGATACGCAGTATTTT. Residues: CSAGRGTDTQYF.

At least ten counts were recorded for this clonotype. The V gene is TRBV30, the J gene TRBJ2-7; 9 positions agree with TRBD2. Germline V gene sequence: CDR1 GTSNPN, CDR2 SVGIG (reference sequence). J was trimmed by 6 bases and V by 7 bases; bases with no gene match: 10. The CDR3 covers 13 residues. CDR3 nucleotide sequence: TGTGCCTTAGTGACTAGCGGCGTCGGCGAGCAGTACTTC. This codes for CALVTSGVGEQYF.

This clonotype appeared many times. The V gene is TRBV12-3 or TRBV12-4, the J gene TRBJ2-5; no definite D call. The V end was cut by 11 bases, the J end by 2 bases, with 15 bases between. The CDR3 spans 13 residues. CDR3 loop: CASKEAIQETQYF. The CDR3 DNA reads as TGTGCCTCTAAGGAAGCGATACAAGAGACCCAGTACTTC.

This clonotype was seen only a few times. One end of the junction fails to match germline, which may point to a read error. The CDR3 DNA reads TGCAGTGCTGGAGAGGGGGTACAGTACAATCAGCCCCAGCATTTT. This translates into CSAGEGVQYNQPQHF. V is TRBV20-1 and J is TRBJ1-5; D is perhaps TRBD1 (6 bases). CDR1 is DFQATT and CDR2 is SNEGSKA in the germline V gene (reference sequence). The CDR3 sequence is 15 residues long.

The chain combines TRBV5-4 with TRBJ1-2; 7 bases align to TRBD1. The CDR3 has 14 amino acids. Trimming at V came to 4 bases and at J to 1 base, leaving 4 bases not matched to a gene. From germline, CDR1 is SGHNT and CDR2 YYREEE (reference sequence). CDR3 sequence (DNA): TGTGCCAGCAGCCCCCGGGACAGTAACTATGGCTACACCTTC. The encoded protein is CASSPRDSNYGYTF. Full variable domain (outside the CDR3, taken from reference TRBV5-4 and TRBJ1-2): ETGVTQSPTHLIKTRGQQVTLRCSSQSGHNTVSWYQQALGQGPQFIFQYYREEENGRGNFPPRFSGLQFPNYSSELNVNALELDDSALYLCASSPRDSNYGYTFGSGTRLTVV.

Comment on this clonotype: A much larger clone differs by one base, so this may be a read error. This sequence joins TRBV7-9 and TRBJ2-5; perhaps TRBD2 as D (5 bases). Germline V gene lookup returns CDR1 SEHNR and CDR2 FQNEAQ (reference sequence). The CDR3 is 15 residues long. The CDR3 region has the DNA TGTGGCAGCAGCTTAGCGCTGGCTACTCAAGAGACCCAGTACTTC. Protein product: CGSSLALATQETQYF.

In its sample, this clonotype was seen a few times. The CDR3 coding sequence is TGTGCCAGCAGTTTCGCCCCTACGGGGCGGGTCCTGAACACCGGGGAGCTGTTTTTT. Its translation: CASSFAPTGRVLNTGELFF. The V call is TRBV28, the J call TRBJ2-2, with D perhaps given as TRBD1 or TRBD2 (5 bases each). This CDR3 contains 19 residues. V was clipped by 3 bases and J by 1 base, with 21 bases between them. The germline gives CDR1 MDHEN, CDR2 SYDVKM.

A few counts support this clonotype. This chain connects TRBV19 to TRBJ1-5, with unresolved D. This CDR3 comprises 15 residues. V gave up 6 bases and J gave up 4 bases, with 16 bases separating them. Germline CDR1 and CDR2: LNHDA and SQIVND (reference sequence). The CDR3 is CASRASRGRNQPQHF. In DNA, the CDR3 is TGTGCCAGTAGAGCAAGCCGAGGTCGAAATCAGCCCCAGCATTTT.